The 15 T cell receptor beta chains below come from one sample, sequenced in a study of T cells in women clearing cervical HPV infection. TCRdb keeps only in-frame clones here, not all; method: immunoSEQ multiplex PCR. This sample lists 40,000 or so clones; its ten largest clones have approximately 6.6%. Sample: blood buffy coat. Source of these receptors: a woman aged 18-70 years with a cervical HPV16 infection that either progressed to CIN3+ or cleared (not recorded which).

To note about this clone: The CDR3 goes on 3 residues after the read ends, and that part is filled in from the germline J gene. This chain links TRBV11-2 with TRBJ2-3; the match to TRBD1 covers 9 bases. Germline CDR1 reads SGHAT; CDR2 reads FQNNGV. J lost 8 bases, V lost 0 bases, and 0 bases had no gene match. The CDR3 has 13 amino acids. The covered CDR3 bases are TGTGCCAGCAGCTTAGAGACAGGGGGTACG. It is translated as CASSLETGGT. The entire CDR3 protein reads CASSLETGGTQYF.

For this clone: The DNA ends 3 residues before the CDR3 does, and the rest of the CDR3 is filled in from the germline J gene. The chain links TRBV10-1 to TRBJ1-5, with TRBD1 matching over 7 bases. The CDR3 totals 14 residues. The trim removed 5 bases at V and 7 bases at J, leaving 8 bases unmatched. Germline CDR1 is WNHNN and CDR2 is SYGVQD (reference sequence). The CDR3 here is CASSSGTARQPQHF. The CDR3 DNA, read in part, is TGCGCCAGCAGTTCCGGGACAGCGAGACAGCCC.

In the case of this clone: The CDR3 extends 3 residues past the end of the read, so its final part is completed from the germline J gene. The rearrangement links TRBV28 to TRBJ1-4; the D is unclear. The CDR3 consists of 14 residues. Germline V gene data show CDR1 as MDHEN and CDR2 as SYDVKM. V lost 6 bases and J 0 bases, leaving 8 bases between the germline ends. CDR3 loop: CASSTKATNEKLFF. Incomplete CDR3 DNA: TGTGCCAGCAGCACAAAAGCAACTAATGAAAAA.

Comment on this clone: The CDR3 end falls 3 residues outside the read, so it is completed with the germline J gene. The chain uses TRBV11-2 and TRBJ1-6; 7 bases are a match to TRBD1. This CDR3 has 14 residues. The germline V gene has CDR1 SGHAT and CDR2 FQNNGV. After removal of 8 bases from V and 8 bases from J, the junction contained 9 bases not matched to a gene. The sequenced part of the CDR3 DNA is TGTGCCAGCGGATCTGACAGGGTCGATTCACCC. Translation gives CASGSDRVDSP. The CDR3 in full is CASGSDRVDSPLHF.

A note on this clone: The CDR3 end lies 3 residues beyond the end of the read and is filled in from the germline J gene. The chain is built from TRBV2 and TRBJ2-1, with D unclear. This CDR3 contains 15 residues. CDR1 is SNHLY and CDR2 is FYNNEI in the germline V gene. V lost 4 bases to trimming and J lost 2 bases, with 12 bases between them. Incomplete CDR3 DNA: TGTGCCAGCAGTGCTCGAAGGCAGACCTACAATGAG. This gives the protein CASSARRQTYNE. The entire CDR3 protein is CASSARRQTYNEQFF.

A remark on this clone: The read falls 3 residues short of the CDR3 end, and the missing part is taken from the germline J gene. The rearrangement joins TRBV30 to TRBJ2-2; 7 bases are a match to TRBD1. Germline assignment: CDR1 GTSNPN and CDR2 SVGIG (reference sequence). CDR3 length: 14 amino acids. CDR3 loop: CAPKRGRNNSPLFF. The sequenced CDR3 bases are TGTGCCCCTAAGAGGGGGCGCAATAATTCACCG.

About this clone: From the germline J gene comes the end of the CDR3, since the read stops 3 residues before it. This chain connects TRBV9 to TRBJ2-2; 14 bases line up with TRBD2. Germline V gene lookup returns CDR1 SGDLS and CDR2 YYNGEE. CDR3 length: 17 amino acids. The trim removed 4 bases at V and 5 bases at J, leaving 7 bases unmatched. Incomplete CDR3 DNA: TGTGCCAGCAGCCCCGGGACTAGCGGGAGCTATACCGGGGAG. Its protein is CASSPGTSGSYTGE. From start to end, the CDR3 is CASSPGTSGSYTGELFF.

Concerning this clone: The read ends 3 residues before the CDR3 terminus; that terminus is restored from the germline J gene. V and J are TRBV28 and TRBJ1-2, with D possibly matching TRBD1 (6 bases). Between the trimmed V and J ends, which lost 5 bases and 4 bases, there was a span of 23 bases. The CDR3 is 17 amino acids. CDR1 is MDHEN, CDR2 SYDVKM, per germline. CDR3 protein: CASSERTERRSLYGYTF. The DNA read from the CDR3 is TGTGCCAGCAGTGAGAGGACAGAGCGTCGATCCCTCTATGGC.

On this clone itself: The CDR3 goes on 3 residues after the read ends, and that part is filled in from the germline J gene. The chain links TRBV5-5 to TRBJ2-3; 12 bases are shared with TRBD2. V was clipped by 3 bases and J by 4 bases; unmatched bases: 3. Germline V gene lookup returns CDR1 SGHKS and CDR2 YYEKEE (reference sequence). The CDR3 is 15 amino acids. The CDR3 DNA, read in part, is TGTGCCAGCAGCTACCTAGCGGGAGGGGCAGATACG. Translating gives CASSYLAGGADT. The full CDR3 reads CASSYLAGGADTQYF. The entire variable domain, with the rest obtained from reference TRBV5-5 and TRBJ2-3, is as follows: DAGVTQSPTHLIKTRGQQVTLRCSPISGHKSVSWYQQVLGQGPQFIFQYYEKEERGRGNFPDRFSARQFPNYSSELNVNALLLGDSALYLCASSYLAGGADTQYFGPGTRLTVL.

A word on this clone: The sequenced fragment ends 3 residues before the CDR3 boundary, so the rest is inferred from the germline J gene. V gene TRBV30 combines with J gene TRBJ2-1; unclear D gene. Per germline, CDR1 GTSNPN and CDR2 SVGIG (reference sequence). The CDR3 has 11 amino acids. With 7 bases removed from V and 9 bases from J, the gap between germline ends came to 13 bases. Here the CDR3 reads CAFTEAAEQFF. CDR3 bases read: TGTGCCTTCACTGAGGCGGCTGAG.

A note on this clone: The CDR3 end is not reached by the read, which stops 3 residues before it; the germline J gene fills it in. The chain recombines TRBV5-4 with TRBJ2-7; tentatively, D is TRBD2 (5 bases). Germline V gives CDR1 SGHNT, CDR2 YYREEE (reference sequence). CDR3 size: 10 residues. With 10 bases removed from V and 5 bases from J, the gap between germline ends came to 10 bases. The CDR3 region is CAPAGHEQYF. The CDR3 bases that were read are TGTGCCCCCGCGGGCCACGAG. The full variable domain, its missing parts supplied by reference TRBV5-4 and TRBJ2-7, is ETGVTQSPTHLIKTRGQQVTLRCSSQSGHNTVSWYQQALGQGPQFIFQYYREEENGRGNFPPRFSGLQFPNYSSELNVNALELDDSALYLCAPAGHEQYFGPGTRLTVT.

Concerning this clone itself: The missing CDR3 end, 3 residues past where the read stops, is filled in from the germline J gene. The chain employs TRBV28 and TRBJ2-7; D gene unclear. The V gene lost 7 bases and the J gene lost 3 bases, with 16 bases spanning the gap. This CDR3 contains 14 residues. CDR1 MDHEN and CDR2 SYDVKM come from the germline V gene. The covered CDR3 bases are TGTGCCAGCACCCTGGAAGGGCAGATCTACGAG. Its protein product is CASTLEGQIYE. The complete CDR3 protein is CASTLEGQIYEQYF.

Concerning this clone itself: The read is 3 residues too short to cover the CDR3 end, so that end is filled in from the germline J gene. The chain joins TRBV20-1 to TRBJ2-3; perhaps TRBD2 as D (7 bases). CDR1 is DFQATT and CDR2 is SNEGSKA in the germline V gene (reference sequence). The CDR3 contains 14 residues. The CDR3 reads CSARRGGIEETQYF. The sequenced CDR3 bases are TGCAGTGCTAGAAGGGGGGGCATTGAAGAGACG.

Concerning this clone itself: The CDR3 end falls 3 residues outside the read, so it is completed with the germline J gene. The chain couples TRBV2 to TRBJ2-7; 7 bases agree with TRBD1. After removal of 8 bases from V and 3 bases from J, the junction contained 1 base not matched to a gene. CDR1 is SNHLY, CDR2 FYNNEI, per germline. This CDR3 comprises 11 residues. This CDR3 reads CASGDSYEQYF. Partial CDR3 DNA: TGTGCCAGCGGGGACAGCTACGAG.

Details on this clone: Read sequence stops 3 residues before the CDR3 end, and the germline J gene provides the missing end. The rearrangement uses TRBV7-7 and TRBJ1-5, with D possibly being TRBD1 (5 bases). The V gene's germline CDR1 is SSHAT and CDR2 FNYEAQ (reference sequence). The CDR3 has 15 amino acids. V was shortened by 5 bases and J by 4 bases, with 15 bases between the two germline ends. This CDR3 reads CASSPGTHPNQPQHF. The sequenced part of the CDR3 DNA is TGTGCCAGCAGCCCCGGGACTCACCCAAATCAGCCC.